This TCR beta chain is from a study of blood T cell repertoires in COVID-19. The CDR3 loop spans 17 amino acids. Per germline, CDR1 SGHTA and CDR2 FQGNSA. Trimming left V 1 base short and J 5 bases short, with 19 bases between. The repertoire was sequenced with immunoSEQ multiplex PCR; TCRdb's copy has only in-frame clones and lacks some. Among 160,000 or so clones, 79% were seen once, and the ten largest hold 8% to 8.5%. The rearrangement joins TRBV7-2 to TRBJ2-3, with D possibly being TRBD2 (6 bases). The sequencing sample was made of peripheral blood. The receptor was isolated from a woman between 55 and 75 years old with COVID-19, enrolled during active disease. CDR3 in DNA: TGTGCCAGCAGCTTAGGGGGTCTAGCGAGACTTGGAGATACGCAGTATTTT. It encodes CASSLGGLARLGDTQYF. Full variable domain (rest looked up from reference TRBV7-2 and TRBJ2-3): GAGVSQSPSNKVTEKGKDVELRCDPISGHTALYWYRQSLGQGLEFLIYFQGNSAPDKSGLPSDRFSAERTGGSVSTLTIQRTQQEDSAVYLCASSLGGLARLGDTQYFGPGTRLTVL.